This record concerns one TCR beta chain sequence. V was clipped by 6 bases and J by 3 bases; unmatched bases: 4. Looked up from germline, CDR1 is SGHKS and CDR2 is YYEKEE (reference sequence). The CDR3 runs to 13 residues. In the original analysis: By means of reference gene primer amplification, nucleated cell counts were estimated. Clones were sequenced by immunoSEQ multiplex PCR, and TCRdb holds only the in-frame ones, with some missing. V, J and clone size were drawn from that table, and D and trimming were deduced from the DNA. Altogether 150,000 to 200,000 clones are present, 85% to 90% being singletons, with the ten largest covering around 8%. The source of the sample is a study of blood T cell repertoires in COVID-19. Whole-study context: The origin of the acute and convalescent COVID-19 samples was the United States, Italy and Spain. Nucleic acid was either cDNA or gDNA, and it came from T cells, B-cell-depleted T cells, or PBMCs.

The V gene is TRBV5-5, the J gene TRBJ2-3; 7 bases map to TRBD2. What was sequenced was peripheral blood. This sequence was found in a woman aged 55-69 years with acute or convalescent COVID-19. The CDR3 DNA sequence: TGTGCCAGCACTCCTAGCGGAACAGATACGCAGTATTTT. This gives the protein CASTPSGTDTQYF.